The T cell receptor (beta chain) under discussion was sequenced for a study of blood T cell repertoires in COVID-19. V was pared by 4 bases and J by 0 bases, with 7 bases of the junction left unmatched. The CDR3 consists of 18 residues. The V gene's germline CDR1 is KGHSH and CDR2 LQKENI. Assay: immunoSEQ multiplex PCR; the TCRdb copy retains only in-frame clones and omits some. The table shows roughly 70,000 clones, with approximately 84% occurring only once. The sequenced sample consisted of peripheral blood. The sequence derives from an older woman with acute or convalescent COVID-19. The chain links TRBV18 to TRBJ1-4, with 11 bases matching TRBD1. The CDR3 sequence is CASSRSGTGGTTNEKLFF. The CDR3, as DNA: TGTGCCAGCTCACGATCAGGGACAGGGGGAACAACTAATGAAAAACTGTTTTTT.